This TCR beta chain is from a study of control samples from healthy donors and cancer patients. TCRdb's table, derived via immunoSEQ multiplex PCR, lists solely in-frame clones and lacks some. The sample consists of some 200,000 clones, around 94% of them appearing once. CDR1 LGHDT and CDR2 YNNKEL come from the germline V gene (reference sequence). Trimming removed 4 bases from V and 6 bases from J, with 21 bases in between. This CDR3 spans 17 amino acids. The J gene is TRBJ2-2, the V gene TRBV3-1 (or the pseudogene TRBV3-2); the D gene could be TRBD1 or TRBD2 (5 bases each). The TCR was taken from a man over 45 in good health. Sequenced input: blood. The CDR3 reads CASSPRQGRVSAGELFF. The CDR3 DNA sequence: TGTGCCAGCAGCCCCCGGCAGGGACGGGTTTCCGCCGGGGAGCTGTTTTTT.